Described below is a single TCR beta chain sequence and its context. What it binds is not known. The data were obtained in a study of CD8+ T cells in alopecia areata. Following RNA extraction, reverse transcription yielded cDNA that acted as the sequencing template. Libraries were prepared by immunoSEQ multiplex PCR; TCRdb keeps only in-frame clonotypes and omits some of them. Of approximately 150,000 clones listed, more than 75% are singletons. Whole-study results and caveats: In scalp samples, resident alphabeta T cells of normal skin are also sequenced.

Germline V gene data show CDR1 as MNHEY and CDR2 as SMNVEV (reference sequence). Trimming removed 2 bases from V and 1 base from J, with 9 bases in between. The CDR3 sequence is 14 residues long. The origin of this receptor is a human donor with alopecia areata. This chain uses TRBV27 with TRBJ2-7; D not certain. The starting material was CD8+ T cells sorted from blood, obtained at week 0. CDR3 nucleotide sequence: TGTGCCAGCAGTTTAACCAGGTCATCCTACGAGCAGTACTTC. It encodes CASSLTRSSYEQYF.